These T cell receptor beta chains were read from a single sample in a study of beta chain features in type 1 diabetes. Clones were read by immunoSEQ multiplex PCR, and TCRdb kept only the in-frame ones, dropping some. The sample has under 400,000 clones, around an eighth seen once. Sequenced: naive CD4+ T cells from blood. The receptors stem from a woman aged 18-29 years with type 1 diabetes. The CDR3 runs from the conserved cysteine through the conserved F or W. The order of the fields is V gene, clone size, J gene, D gene, CDR3 protein, CDR3 DNA. D genes are given only for firm matches. Size tells how often a clone was seen (once, few, many) or the class of an expanded clone, and some rows leave it out.

>TRBV6-5|few|TRBJ1-4|TRBD1
CASSYLAGTGNEKLFF
TGTGCCAGCAGTTACTTGGCCGGGACAGGGAATGAAAAACTGTTTTTT
>TRBV29-1|few|TRBJ1-2|.
CSVDSNYGYTF
TGCAGCGTCGACAGTAACTATGGCTACACCTTC
>TRBV4-3|few|TRBJ1-1|.
CASSQDYTEAFF
TGCGCCAGCAGCCAGGACTACACTGAAGCTTTCTTT
>TRBV19|few|TRBJ1-2|.
CATGQILYGYTF
TGTGCCACCGGACAGATTCTCTATGGCTACACCTTC
>TRBV9|.|TRBJ1-6|TRBD1
CASSVAKGTGGSPLHF
TGTGCCAGCAGCGTAGCTAAGGGGACAGGGGGTTCACCCCTCCACTTT
>TRBV29-1|few|TRBJ1-4|TRBD1
CSVDRVGDEKLFF
TGCAGCGTCGACAGGGTTGGGGATGAAAAACTGTTTTTT
>TRBV7-9|.|TRBJ1-5|TRBD1
CASSLEDRVGQPQHF
TGTGCCAGCAGCTTGGAGGACAGGGTAGGTCAGCCCCAGCATTTT
>TRBV20-1|.|TRBJ2-7|.
CSASQNYEQYF
TGCAGTGCTAGCCAGAACTACGAGCAGTACTTC
>TRBV9|few|TRBJ1-5|.
CASSVGGGTEPQHF
TGTGCCAGCAGCGTCGGGGGGGGTACGGAGCCCCAGCATTTT
>TRBV28|.|TRBJ2-5|TRBD1
CASSFPDRAETQYF
TGTGCCAGCAGTTTTCCGGACAGGGCCGAGACCCAGTACTTC
>TRBV18|.|TRBJ2-3|TRBD2
CASSATSAGGDTQYF
TGTGCCAGCTCAGCGACTAGCGCAGGCGGAGATACGCAGTATTTT
>TRBV7-2|.|TRBJ2-7|TRBD1
CASSHRTGETYEQYF
TGTGCCAGCAGCCATAGGACAGGCGAAACCTACGAGCAGTACTTC
>TRBV4-3|.|TRBJ1-2|.
CASSQDTSSYGYTF
TGCGCCAGCAGCCAAGATACGAGTAGCTATGGCTACACCTTC
>TRBV10-3|few|TRBJ2-3|TRBD1
CAISRQGDTQYF
TGTGCCATCAGCCGACAGGGGGATACGCAGTATTTT
>TRBV7-9|.|TRBJ1-1|.
CASSLSSEAFF
TGTGCCAGCAGCTTAAGCTCTGAAGCTTTCTTT
>TRBV19|.|TRBJ2-1|.
CASINRPQGEQFF
TGTGCCAGTATCAACAGGCCGCAAGGGGAGCAGTTCTTC
>TRBV4-3|.|TRBJ2-7|TRBD2
CASSRGQAGAREQYF
TGCGCCAGCAGCCGTGGTCAAGCGGGAGCACGGGAGCAGTACTTC
>TRBV6-5|.|TRBJ2-5|.
CASSRDSETQYF
TGTGCCAGCAGCCGGGACTCAGAGACCCAGTACTTC
>TRBV6-4|.|TRBJ1-5|.
CASSHTGGEQPQHF
TGTGCCAGCAGCCATACGGGGGGGGAACAGCCCCAGCATTTT
>TRBV7-2|.|TRBJ2-5|TRBD2
CASSLGVAGGETQYF
TGTGCCAGCAGCTTAGGGGTAGCGGGGGGGGAGACCCAGTACTTC
>TRBV4-3|.|TRBJ2-2|.
CASSQGTLAGELFF
TGCGCCAGCAGCCAAGGGACTCTAGCCGGGGAGCTGTTTTTT
>TRBV9|few|TRBJ2-2|TRBD1
CASSVAGQGPTGELFF
TGTGCCAGCAGCGTAGCAGGACAGGGGCCCACCGGGGAGCTGTTTTTT
>TRBV15|.|TRBJ1-5|.
CATSSLQGSSNQPQHF
TGTGCCACCAGCAGTTTACAGGGTTCGAGCAATCAGCCCCAGCATTTT
>TRBV7-2|.|TRBJ1-2|.
CASSQRGSYGYTF
TGTGCCAGCAGCCAGAGGGGGAGCTATGGCTACACCTTC
>TRBV5-1|few|TRBJ2-2|TRBD2
CASKMPGLAGVTGELFF
TGCGCCAGCAAGATGCCGGGACTAGCGGGAGTCACCGGGGAGCTGTTTTTT
>TRBV5-1|few|TRBJ2-1|TRBD1
CASSLDRANYNEQFF
TGCGCCAGCAGCCTGGACAGGGCTAACTACAATGAGCAGTTCTTC
>TRBV7-2|.|TRBJ2-7|.
CASSLSEGVAASYEQYF
TGTGCCAGCAGCTTATCCGAGGGAGTAGCGGCCTCCTACGAGCAGTACTTC